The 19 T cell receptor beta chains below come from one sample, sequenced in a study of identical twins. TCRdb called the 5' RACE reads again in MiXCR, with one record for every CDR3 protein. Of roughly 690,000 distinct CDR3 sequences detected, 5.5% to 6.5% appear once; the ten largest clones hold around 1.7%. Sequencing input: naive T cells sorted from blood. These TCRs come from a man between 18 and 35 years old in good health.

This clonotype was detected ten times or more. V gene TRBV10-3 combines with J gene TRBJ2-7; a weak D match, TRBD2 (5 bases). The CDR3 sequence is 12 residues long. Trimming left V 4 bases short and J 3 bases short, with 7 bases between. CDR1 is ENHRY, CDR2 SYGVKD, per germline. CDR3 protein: CAISGRDYEQYV. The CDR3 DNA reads TGTGCCATCAGTGGCCGGGACTACGAGCAGTACGTC.

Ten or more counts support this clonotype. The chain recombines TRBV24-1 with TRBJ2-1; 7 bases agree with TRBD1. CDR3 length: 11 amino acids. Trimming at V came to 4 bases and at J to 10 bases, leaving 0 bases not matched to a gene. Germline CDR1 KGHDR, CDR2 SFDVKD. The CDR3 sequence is CATSEGQEQFF. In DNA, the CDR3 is TGTGCCACCAGTGAGGGACAGGAGCAGTTCTTC.

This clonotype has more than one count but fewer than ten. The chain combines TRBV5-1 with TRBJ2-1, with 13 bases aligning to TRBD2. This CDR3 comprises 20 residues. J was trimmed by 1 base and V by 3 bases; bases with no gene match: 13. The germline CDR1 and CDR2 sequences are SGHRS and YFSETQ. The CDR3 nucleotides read TGCGCCAGCAGCTCCCCATTACTAGCGGGAGGGCTCGGGTCCTACAATGAGCAGTTCTTC. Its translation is CASSSPLLAGGLGSYNEQFF.

The CDR3 DNA sequence: TGTGCCAGCAGCTTAGAGTCGAGTGGCATTCAGTACTTC. This gives the protein CASSLESSGIQYF. This chain connects TRBV11-2 to TRBJ2-4; no clear D gene. Trimming shortened V by 0 bases and J by 9 bases, and 9 bases separated the two germline ends. This CDR3 is built from 13 residues. Per germline, CDR1 SGHAT and CDR2 FQNNGV.

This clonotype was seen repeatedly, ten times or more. CDR3 sequence reads: CASSPGARTYNEQFF. DNA of the CDR3: TGCGCCAGCAGCCCGGGGGCACGTACCTACAATGAGCAGTTCTTC. The rearrangement joins TRBV5-1 to TRBJ2-1, with D possibly called TRBD1 or TRBD2 (6 bases each). The CDR3 contains 15 residues. V was pared by 4 bases and J by 2 bases, with 13 bases between. The germline V gene encodes CDR1 SGHRS and CDR2 YFSETQ.

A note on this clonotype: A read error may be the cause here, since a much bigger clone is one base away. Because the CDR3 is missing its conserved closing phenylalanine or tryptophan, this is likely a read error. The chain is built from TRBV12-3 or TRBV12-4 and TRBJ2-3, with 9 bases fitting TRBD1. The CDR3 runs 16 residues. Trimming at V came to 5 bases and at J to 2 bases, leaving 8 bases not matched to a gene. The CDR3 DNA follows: TGTGCCAGCAGTCCCATACAGGGGGCTCTCACAGATACGCAGTATTGT. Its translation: CASSPIQGALTDTQYC.

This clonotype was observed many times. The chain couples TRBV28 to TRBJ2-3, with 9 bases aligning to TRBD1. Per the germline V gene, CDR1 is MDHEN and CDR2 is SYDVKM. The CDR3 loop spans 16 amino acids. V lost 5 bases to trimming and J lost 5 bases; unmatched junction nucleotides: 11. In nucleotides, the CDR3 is TGTGCCAGCAGTGAACAGGGGGCGCTTGATGGAGATACGCAGTATTTT. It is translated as CASSEQGALDGDTQYF. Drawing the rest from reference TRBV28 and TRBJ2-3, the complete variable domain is DVKVTQSSRYLVKRTGEKVFLECVQDMDHENMFWYRQDPGLGLRLIYFSYDVKMKEKGDIPEGYSVSREKKERFSLILESASTNQTSMYLCASSEQGALDGDTQYFGPGTRLTVL.

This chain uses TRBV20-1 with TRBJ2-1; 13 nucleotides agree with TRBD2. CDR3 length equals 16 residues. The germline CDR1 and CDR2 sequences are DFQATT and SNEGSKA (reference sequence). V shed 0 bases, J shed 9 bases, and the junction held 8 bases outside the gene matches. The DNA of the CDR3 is TGCAGTGCTAGAGATCTTGAACTAGCGGGAGGGCCTGAGCAGTTCTTC. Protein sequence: CSARDLELAGGPEQFF.

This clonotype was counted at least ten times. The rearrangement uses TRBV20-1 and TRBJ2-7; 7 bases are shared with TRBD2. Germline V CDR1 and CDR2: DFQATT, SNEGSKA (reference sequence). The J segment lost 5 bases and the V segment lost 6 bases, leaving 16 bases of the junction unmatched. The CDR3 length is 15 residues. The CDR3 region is CSAPSLAGPLNEQYF. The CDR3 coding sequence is TGCAGTGCCCCCAGCTTAGCGGGTCCTTTGAACGAGCAGTACTTC.

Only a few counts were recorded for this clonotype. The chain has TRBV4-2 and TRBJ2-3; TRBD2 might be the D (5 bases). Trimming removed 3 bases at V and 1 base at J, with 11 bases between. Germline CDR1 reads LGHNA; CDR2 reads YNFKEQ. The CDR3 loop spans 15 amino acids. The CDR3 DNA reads TGTGCCAGCAGCCAGCTAGCCCAGCGCACAGATACGCAGTATTTT. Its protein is CASSQLAQRTDTQYF.

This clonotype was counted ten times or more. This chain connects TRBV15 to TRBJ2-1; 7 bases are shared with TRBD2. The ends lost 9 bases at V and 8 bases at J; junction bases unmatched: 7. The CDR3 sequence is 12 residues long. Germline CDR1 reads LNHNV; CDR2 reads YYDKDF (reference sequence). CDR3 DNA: TGTGCCACACGGGGCGGGGGTTATGAGCAGTTCTTC. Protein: CATRGGGYEQFF.

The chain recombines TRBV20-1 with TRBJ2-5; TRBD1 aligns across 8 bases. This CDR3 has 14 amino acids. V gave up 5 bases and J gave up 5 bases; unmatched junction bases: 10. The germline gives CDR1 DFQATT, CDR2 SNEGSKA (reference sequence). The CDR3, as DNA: TGCAGTGCTCAACACCAGGGGGCAGGGGAGACCCAGTACTTC. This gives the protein CSAQHQGAGETQYF.

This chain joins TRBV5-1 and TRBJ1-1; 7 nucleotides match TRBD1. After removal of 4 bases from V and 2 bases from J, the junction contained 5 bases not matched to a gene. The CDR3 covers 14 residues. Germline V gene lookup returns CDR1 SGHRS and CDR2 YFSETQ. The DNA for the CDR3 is TGCGCCAGCAGCGCCAGACAGGGTAACACTGAAGCTTTCTTT. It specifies CASSARQGNTEAFF.

Here the CDR3 DNA reads TGTGCCAGCAGCCAAGGGAGAATCGGCTACAATGAGCAGTTCTTC. It is translated as CASSQGRIGYNEQFF. The chain is built from TRBV3-1 and TRBJ2-1, with D unresolved. In germline, CDR1 is LGHDT, CDR2 YNNKEL (reference sequence). The CDR3 consists of 15 residues. The V gene lost 1 base and the J gene lost 3 bases, with 10 bases spanning the gap.

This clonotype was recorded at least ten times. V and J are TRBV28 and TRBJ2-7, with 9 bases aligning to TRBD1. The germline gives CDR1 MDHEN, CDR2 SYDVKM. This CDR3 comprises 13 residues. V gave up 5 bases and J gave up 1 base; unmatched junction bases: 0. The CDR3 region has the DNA TGTGCCAGCAGTGGGACAGGGTCCTACGAGCAGTACTTC. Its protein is CASSGTGSYEQYF.

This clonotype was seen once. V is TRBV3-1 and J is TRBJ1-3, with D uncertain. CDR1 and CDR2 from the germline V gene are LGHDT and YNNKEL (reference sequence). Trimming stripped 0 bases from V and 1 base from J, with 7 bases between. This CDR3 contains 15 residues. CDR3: CASSQEGGSGNTIYF. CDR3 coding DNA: TGTGCCAGCAGCCAAGAAGGCGGTTCTGGAAACACCATATATTTT.

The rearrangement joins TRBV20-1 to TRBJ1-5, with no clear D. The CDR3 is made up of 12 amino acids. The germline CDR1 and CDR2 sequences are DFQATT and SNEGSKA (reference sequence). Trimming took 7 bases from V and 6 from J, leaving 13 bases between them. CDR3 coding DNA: TGCAGTGTCAAAGATAGGGCTCAGCCCCAGCATTTT. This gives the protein CSVKDRAQPQHF.

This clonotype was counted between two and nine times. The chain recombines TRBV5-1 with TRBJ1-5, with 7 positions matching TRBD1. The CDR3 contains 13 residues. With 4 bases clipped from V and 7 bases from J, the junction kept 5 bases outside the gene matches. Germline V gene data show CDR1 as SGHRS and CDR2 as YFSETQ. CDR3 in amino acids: CASSPGTEQPQHF. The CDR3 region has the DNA TGCGCCAGCAGCCCGGGGACAGAACAGCCCCAGCATTTT.

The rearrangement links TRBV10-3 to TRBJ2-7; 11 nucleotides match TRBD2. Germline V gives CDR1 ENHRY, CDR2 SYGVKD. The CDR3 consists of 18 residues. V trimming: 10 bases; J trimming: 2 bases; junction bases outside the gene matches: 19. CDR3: CATGGDGLAGSNTYEQYV. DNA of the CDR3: TGTGCCACGGGGGGGGACGGACTAGCGGGCTCCAACACCTACGAGCAGTACGTC.